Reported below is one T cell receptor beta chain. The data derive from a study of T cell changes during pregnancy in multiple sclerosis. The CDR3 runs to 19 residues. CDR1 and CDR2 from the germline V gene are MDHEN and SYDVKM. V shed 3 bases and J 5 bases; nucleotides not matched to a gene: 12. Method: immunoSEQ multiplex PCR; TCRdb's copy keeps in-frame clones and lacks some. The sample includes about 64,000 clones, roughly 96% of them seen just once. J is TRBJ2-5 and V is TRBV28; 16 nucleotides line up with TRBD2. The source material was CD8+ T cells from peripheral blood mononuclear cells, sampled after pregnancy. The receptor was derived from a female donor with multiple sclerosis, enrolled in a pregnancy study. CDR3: CASSFPGTSGRAEAETQYF. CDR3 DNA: TGTGCCAGCAGTTTTCCCGGGACTAGCGGGAGGGCCGAGGCGGAGACCCAGTACTTC. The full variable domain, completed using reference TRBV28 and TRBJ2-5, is DVKVTQSSRYLVKRTGEKVFLECVQDMDHENMFWYRQDPGLGLRLIYFSYDVKMKEKGDIPEGYSVSREKKERFSLILESASTNQTSMYLCASSFPGTSGRAEAETQYFGPGTRLLVL.